Included here is one T cell receptor (beta chain) sequence, with context. This entry is derived from a study of blood T cell repertoires in COVID-19. One Seattle source followed patients from active infection through their disease course. Study processing details: Amplification of reference gene primers was used by the study to estimate nucleated cell counts. TCRdb keeps only in-frame clones here, not all; method: immunoSEQ multiplex PCR. That table is the source of V, J and clone size, and D and trimming were worked out from the DNA. This sample has fewer than 150,000 clones, with approximately 89% found just once. Sequenced sample: peripheral blood. The sequence was obtained from a woman in her sixties with COVID-19, enrolled during active disease.

CDR3 sequence (DNA): TGCGCCAGCAGCTTTTCCTCGGGACAGGTCTACGAGCAGTACTTC. This codes for CASSFSSGQVYEQYF. This chain links TRBV5-1 with TRBJ2-7, with 8 nucleotides matching TRBD1. CDR3 length: 15 residues. The V gene's germline CDR1 is SGHRS and CDR2 YFSETQ. V shed 2 bases, J shed 3 bases, and the junction held 7 bases outside the gene matches.